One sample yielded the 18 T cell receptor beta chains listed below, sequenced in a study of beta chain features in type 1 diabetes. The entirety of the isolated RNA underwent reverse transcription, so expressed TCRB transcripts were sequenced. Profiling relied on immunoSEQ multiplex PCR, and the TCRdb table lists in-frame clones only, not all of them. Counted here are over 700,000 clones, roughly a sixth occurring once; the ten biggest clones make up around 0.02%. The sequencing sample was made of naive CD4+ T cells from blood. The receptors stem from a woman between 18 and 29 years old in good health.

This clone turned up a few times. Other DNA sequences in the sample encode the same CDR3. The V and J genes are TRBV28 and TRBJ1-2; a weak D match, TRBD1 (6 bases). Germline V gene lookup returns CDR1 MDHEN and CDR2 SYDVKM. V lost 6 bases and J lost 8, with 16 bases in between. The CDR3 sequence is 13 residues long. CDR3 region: CASRPTGARGYTF. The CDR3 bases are TGTGCCAGCAGACCGACAGGAGCGAGGGGCTACACCTTC.

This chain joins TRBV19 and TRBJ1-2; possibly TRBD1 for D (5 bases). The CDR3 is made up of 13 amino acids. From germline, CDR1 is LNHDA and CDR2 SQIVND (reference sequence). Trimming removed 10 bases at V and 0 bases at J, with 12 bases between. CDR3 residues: CATSGPPNYGYTF. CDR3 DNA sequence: TGTGCCACCTCAGGGCCCCCTAACTATGGCTACACCTTC.

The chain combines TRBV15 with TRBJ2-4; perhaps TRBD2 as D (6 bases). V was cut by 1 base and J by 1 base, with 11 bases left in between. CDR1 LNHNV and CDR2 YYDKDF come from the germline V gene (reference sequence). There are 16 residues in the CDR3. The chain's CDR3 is CATSRVPGGAKNIQYF. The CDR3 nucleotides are TGTGCCACCAGCAGAGTGCCTGGGGGGGCCAAAAACATTCAGTACTTC.

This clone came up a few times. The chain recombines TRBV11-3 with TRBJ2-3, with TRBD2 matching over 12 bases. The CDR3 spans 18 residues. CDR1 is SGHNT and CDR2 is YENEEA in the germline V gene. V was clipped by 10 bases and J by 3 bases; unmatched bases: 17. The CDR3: CANSSLAGGGARTDTQYF. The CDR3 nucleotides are TGTGCCAATTCGTCGCTAGCGGGAGGGGGGGCCCGAACAGATACGCAGTATTTT.

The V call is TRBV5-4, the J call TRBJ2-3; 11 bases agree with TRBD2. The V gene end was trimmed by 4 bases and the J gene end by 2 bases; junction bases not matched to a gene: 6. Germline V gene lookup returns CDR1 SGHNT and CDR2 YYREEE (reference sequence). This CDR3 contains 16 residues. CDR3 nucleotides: TGTGCCAGCAGCACCCGGACTAGCGGGTTCACAGATACGCAGTATTTT. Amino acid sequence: CASSTRTSGFTDTQYF.

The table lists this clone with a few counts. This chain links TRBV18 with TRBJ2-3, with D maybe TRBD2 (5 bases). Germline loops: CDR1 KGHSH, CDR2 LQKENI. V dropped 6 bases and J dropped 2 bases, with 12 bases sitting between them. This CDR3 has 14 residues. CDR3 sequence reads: CASSRSRDTDTQYF. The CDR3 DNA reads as TGTGCCAGCTCCCGATCCCGGGACACAGATACGCAGTATTTT.

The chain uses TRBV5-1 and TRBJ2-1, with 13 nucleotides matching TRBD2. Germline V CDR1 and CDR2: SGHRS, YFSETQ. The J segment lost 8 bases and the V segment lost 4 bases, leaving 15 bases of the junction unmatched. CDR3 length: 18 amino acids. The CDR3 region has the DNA TGCGCCAGCAGCGGGAGACTAGCGGGAGGACGTAGGTTCGATGAGCAGTTCTTC. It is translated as CASSGRLAGGRRFDEQFF.

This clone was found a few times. The CDR3 spells CASSLSPSGRFTDTQYF. The CDR3 DNA sequence: TGTGCCAGCAGCTTATCGCCCAGCGGGAGATTTACAGATACGCAGTATTTT. V usage is TRBV7-2 and J usage is TRBJ2-3; 8 bases are shared with TRBD2. Germline V gives CDR1 SGHTA, CDR2 FQGNSA. After removal of 2 bases from V and 3 bases from J, the junction contained 10 bases not matched to a gene. The CDR3 sequence is 17 residues long.

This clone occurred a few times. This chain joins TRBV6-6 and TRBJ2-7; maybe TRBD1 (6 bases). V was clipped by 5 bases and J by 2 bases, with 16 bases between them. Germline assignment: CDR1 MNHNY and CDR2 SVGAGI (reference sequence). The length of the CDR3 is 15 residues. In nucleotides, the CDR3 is TGTGCCAGCAGTGGGGCACAGGGTCGAGCCTACGAGCAGTACTTC. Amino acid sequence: CASSGAQGRAYEQYF.

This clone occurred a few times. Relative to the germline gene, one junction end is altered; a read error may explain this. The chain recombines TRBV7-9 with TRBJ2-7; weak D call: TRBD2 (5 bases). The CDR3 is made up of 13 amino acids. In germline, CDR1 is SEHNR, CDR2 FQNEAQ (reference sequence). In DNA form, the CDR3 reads TGTGCCAGCAGCTTATTAGCGCAGGAACCTTATCTTTTC. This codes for CASSLLAQEPYLF.

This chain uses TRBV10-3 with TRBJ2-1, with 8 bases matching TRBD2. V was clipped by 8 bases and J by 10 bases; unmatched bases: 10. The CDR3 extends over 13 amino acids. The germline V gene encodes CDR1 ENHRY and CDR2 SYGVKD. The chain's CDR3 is CAISQREPEEQFF. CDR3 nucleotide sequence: TGTGCCATCTCTCAGCGGGAGCCAGAGGAGCAGTTCTTC.

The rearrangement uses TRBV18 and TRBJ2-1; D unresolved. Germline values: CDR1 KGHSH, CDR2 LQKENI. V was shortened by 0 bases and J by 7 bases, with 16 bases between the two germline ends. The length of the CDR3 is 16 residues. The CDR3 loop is CASSPPNREGRNEQFF. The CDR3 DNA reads TGTGCCAGCTCACCACCTAACAGAGAAGGTAGAAATGAGCAGTTCTTC.

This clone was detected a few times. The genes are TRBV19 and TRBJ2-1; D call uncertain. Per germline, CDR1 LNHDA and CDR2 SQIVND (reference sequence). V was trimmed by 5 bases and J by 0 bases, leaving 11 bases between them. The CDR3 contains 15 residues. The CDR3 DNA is TGTGCCAGTAGTCGCGGAGTAAGCTCCTACAATGAGCAGTTCTTC. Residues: CASSRGVSSYNEQFF. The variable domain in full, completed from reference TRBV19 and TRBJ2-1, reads DGGITQSPKYLFRKEGQNVTLSCEQNLNHDAMYWYRQDPGQGLRLIYYSQIVNDFQKGDIAEGYSVSREKKESFPLTVTSAQKNPTAFYLCASSRGVSSYNEQFFGPGTRLTVL.

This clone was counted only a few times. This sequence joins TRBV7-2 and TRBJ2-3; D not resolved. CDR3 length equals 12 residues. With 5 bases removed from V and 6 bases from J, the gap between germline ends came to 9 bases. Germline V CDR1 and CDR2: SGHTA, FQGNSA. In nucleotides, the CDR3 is TGTGCCAGCAGCCGGTCCTGGGATACGCAGTATTTT. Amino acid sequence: CASSRSWDTQYF.

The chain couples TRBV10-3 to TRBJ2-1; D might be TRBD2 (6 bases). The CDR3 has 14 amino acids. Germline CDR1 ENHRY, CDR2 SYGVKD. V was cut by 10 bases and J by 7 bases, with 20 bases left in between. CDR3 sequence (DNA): TGTGCCAGTAAGCGGGCACTCAACGAAAATGAGCAGTTCTTC. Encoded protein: CASKRALNENEQFF.

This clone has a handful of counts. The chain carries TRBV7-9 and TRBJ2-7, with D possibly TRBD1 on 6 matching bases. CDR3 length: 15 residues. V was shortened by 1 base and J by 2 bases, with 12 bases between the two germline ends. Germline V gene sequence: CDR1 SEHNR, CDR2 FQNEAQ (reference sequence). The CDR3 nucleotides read TGTGCCAGCAGCTTAGGGGCAGGGGTGACCTACGAGCAGTACTTC. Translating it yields CASSLGAGVTYEQYF.

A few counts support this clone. Written as DNA, the CDR3 is TGTGCCAGCCGCGGCAGCGAGGCCTACGAGCAGTACTTC. Encoded protein: CASRGSEAYEQYF. V gene TRBV6-5 combines with J gene TRBJ2-7; no reliable D call. This CDR3 is 13 amino acids long. Germline V gives CDR1 MNHEY, CDR2 SVGAGI. Trimming pared 8 bases from V and 2 bases from J, leaving 13 bases between.

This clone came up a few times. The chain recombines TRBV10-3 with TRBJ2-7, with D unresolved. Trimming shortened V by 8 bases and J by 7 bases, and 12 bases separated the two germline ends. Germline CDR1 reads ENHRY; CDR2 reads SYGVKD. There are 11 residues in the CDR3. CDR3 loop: CAISSGREQYF. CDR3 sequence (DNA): TGTGCCATCTCCTCAGGACGGGAGCAGTACTTC.